This TCR beta chain was identified during a study of control samples from healthy donors and cancer patients (dated by TCRdb to the early 2020s). Receptor amplification or capture employed the immunoSEQ multiplex PCR assay. The clones in this table, taken by TCRdb from immuneACCESS, are in-frame only. Not every clone is retained; where verified, under half of the shortfall comes from an unresolved V gene, and the cause of the rest is unknown. A total of approximately 160,000 clones appear in this sample, more than 85% of them only once. The ten largest clonotypes hold around 2% of the sample. V and J are truncated by 7 bases and 0 bases respectively, leaving an intervening sequence of 16 bases. The germline V gene gives CDR1 as MDHEN and CDR2 as SYDVKM. From its cysteine to its phenylalanine, the CDR3 spans 15 amino acids. CDR3 DNA is the only sequence kept; it has 45 bases, read in frame from the first base.

Regarding this clone: Its specific antigen is unknown. Per-base qualities were not stored, and no clone one base away is much larger.

The sequence links TRBV28 to TRBJ2-7; the D assignment is uncertain and may be TRBD1 or TRBD2, with 6 bases supporting each. The receptor was isolated from a woman between 40 and 55 years old in good health. Source material: blood. CDR3 protein: CASIFGGGASYEQYF. The nucleotide sequence is given as TGTGCCAGCATTTTCGGGGGCGGGGCCTCCTACGAGCAGTACTTC.